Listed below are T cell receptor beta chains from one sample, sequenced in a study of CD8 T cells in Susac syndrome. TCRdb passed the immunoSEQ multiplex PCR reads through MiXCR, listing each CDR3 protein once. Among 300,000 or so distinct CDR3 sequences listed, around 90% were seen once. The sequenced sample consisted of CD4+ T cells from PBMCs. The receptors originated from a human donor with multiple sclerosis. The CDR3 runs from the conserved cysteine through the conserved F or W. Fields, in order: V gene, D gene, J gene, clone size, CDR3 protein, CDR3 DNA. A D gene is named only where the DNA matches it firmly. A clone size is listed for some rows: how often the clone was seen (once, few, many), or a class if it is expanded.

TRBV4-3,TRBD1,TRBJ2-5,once,CASSQEDREETQYF,TGCGCCAGCAGCCAAGAAGACAGGGAAGAGACCCAGTACTTC
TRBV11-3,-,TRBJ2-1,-,CASSLVGVDNEQFF,TGTGCCAGCAGCTTAGTTGGGGTAGACAATGAGCAGTTCTTC
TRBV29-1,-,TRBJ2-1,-,CSAALFGEQFF,TGCAGCGCGGCCTTATTCGGTGAGCAGTTCTTC
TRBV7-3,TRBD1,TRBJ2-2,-,CASRSSVGQGTGELFF,TGTGCCAGCAGATCCTCCGTAGGACAGGGGACCGGGGAGCTGTTTTTT
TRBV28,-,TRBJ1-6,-,CASSFGGPSSYNSPLHF,TGTGCCAGCAGTTTTGGAGGGCCTAGCTCCTATAATTCACCCCTCCACTTT
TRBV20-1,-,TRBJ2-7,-,CSAARDTYEQYF,TGCAGTGCGGCCCGGGACACTTACGAGCAGTACTTC
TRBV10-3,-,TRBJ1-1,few,CAISESDTEAFF,TGTGCCATCAGTGAGTCTGACACTGAAGCTTTCTTT
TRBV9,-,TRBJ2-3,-,CASSTLDSPTDTQYF,TGTGCCAGCAGTACTCTAGATTCACCCACAGATACGCAGTATTTT
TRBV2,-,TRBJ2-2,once,CASSRPTLSNTGELFF,TGTGCCAGCAGCCGACCCACACTGTCGAACACCGGGGAGCTGTTTTTT
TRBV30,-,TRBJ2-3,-,CAFRLTSTDTQYF,TGTGCCTTCCGGTTGACCTCCACAGATACGCAGTATTTT
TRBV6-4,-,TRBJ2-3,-,CASSDSRLSDTQYF,TGTGCCAGCAGTGACTCGAGATTGTCAGATACGCAGTATTTT
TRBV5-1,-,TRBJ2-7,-,CASSPGRPYEQYF,TGCGCCAGCAGCCCGGGGCGCCCCTACGAGCAGTACTTC
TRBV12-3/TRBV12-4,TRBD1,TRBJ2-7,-,CASSHDRAGEQYF,TGTGCCAGCAGTCATGACAGGGCGGGCGAGCAGTACTTC
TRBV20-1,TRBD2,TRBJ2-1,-,CSAPIPGLAGGEQFF,TGCAGTGCTCCGATTCCGGGACTAGCGGGCGGTGAGCAGTTCTTC
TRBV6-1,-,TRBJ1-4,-,CASSGSRVSEKLFF,TGTGCCAGCAGTGGGTCGAGGGTATCGGAAAAACTGTTTTTT
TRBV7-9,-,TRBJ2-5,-,CASSLVAGSQETQYF,TGTGCCAGCAGCTTAGTGGCAGGTTCTCAAGAGACCCAGTACTTC
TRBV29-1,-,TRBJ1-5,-,CSVVGFEGQPQHF,TGCAGCGTTGTGGGGTTCGAGGGTCAGCCCCAGCATTTT
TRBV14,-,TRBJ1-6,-,CASRRESYNSPLHF,TGTGCCAGCCGTCGGGAATCCTATAATTCACCCCTCCACTTT
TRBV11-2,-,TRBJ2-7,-,CASSLGNGGYEQYF,TGTGCCAGCAGCTTAGGGAATGGGGGGTACGAGCAGTACTTC
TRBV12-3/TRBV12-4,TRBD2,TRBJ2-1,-,CASSLATSGRGNEQFF,TGTGCCAGCAGTTTAGCGACTAGCGGGAGGGGGAATGAGCAGTTCTTC
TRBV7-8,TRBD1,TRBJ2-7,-,CASSRTPGQDFEQYF,TGTGCCAGCAGCCGAACACCGGGACAGGATTTCGAGCAGTACTTC
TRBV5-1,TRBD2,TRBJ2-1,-,CASSLALAGGVEQFF,TGCGCCAGCAGCTTGGCACTAGCGGGAGGGGTTGAGCAGTTCTTC
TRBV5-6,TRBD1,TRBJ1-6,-,CASSLDRQGFSPLHF,TGTGCCAGCAGCTTGGACCGACAGGGGTTTTCACCCCTCCACTTT
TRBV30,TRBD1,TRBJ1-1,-,CAWSSAGRGPTEAFF,TGTGCCTGGAGTTCGGCGGGCAGGGGGCCCACTGAAGCTTTCTTT
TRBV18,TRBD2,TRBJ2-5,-,CASSLDLAEETQYF,TGTGCCAGCTCACTGGACCTAGCGGAAGAGACCCAGTACTTC
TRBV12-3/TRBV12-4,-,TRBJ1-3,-,CASSLDRYQGNTIYF,TGTGCCAGCAGTTTAGACAGATACCAAGGAAACACCATATATTTT
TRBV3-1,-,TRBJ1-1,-,CASSHYRQRNTEAFF,TGTGCCAGCAGCCACTACCGACAGAGGAACACTGAAGCTTTCTTT
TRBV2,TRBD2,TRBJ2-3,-,CASRLRLAIADTQYF,TGTGCCAGCAGACTAAGACTAGCGATCGCAGATACGCAGTATTTT
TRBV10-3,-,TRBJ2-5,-,CGVSERSQETQYF,TGTGGGGTTAGCGAACGATCCCAAGAGACCCAGTACTTC
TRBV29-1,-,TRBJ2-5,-,CSVARGQETQYF,TGCAGCGTTGCTCGCGGGCAAGAGACCCAGTACTTC
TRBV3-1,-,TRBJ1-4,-,CASSRRMKEKLFF,TGTGCCAGCAGCCGGCGAATGAAGGAAAAACTGTTTTTT
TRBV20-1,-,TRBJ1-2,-,CSANSLGYQANYGYTF,TGCAGCGCTAACTCCCTCGGGTACCAAGCTAACTATGGCTACACCTTC
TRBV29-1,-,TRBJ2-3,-,CSVAGLITDTQYF,TGCAGCGTCGCCGGACTAATCACAGATACGCAGTATTTT
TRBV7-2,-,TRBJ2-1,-,CASSPFAIGNEQFF,TGTGCCAGCAGCCCATTCGCTATCGGCAATGAGCAGTTCTTC
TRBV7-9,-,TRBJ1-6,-,CASSPAAGTSPLHF,TGTGCCAGCAGCCCCGCGGCAGGGACCTCACCCCTCCACTTT
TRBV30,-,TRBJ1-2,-,CAWSVGQIYGYTF,TGTGCCTGGAGTGTAGGCCAGATCTATGGCTACACCTTC
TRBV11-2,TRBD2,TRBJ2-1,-,CASSLESGSRYEQFF,TGTGCCAGCAGCTTAGAAAGCGGGAGCCGTTATGAGCAGTTCTTC
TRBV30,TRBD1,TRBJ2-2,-,CAWNRGRDTGELFF,TGTGCCTGGAACAGGGGGCGCGACACCGGGGAGCTGTTTTTT
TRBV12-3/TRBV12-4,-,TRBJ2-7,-,CASSRGQIEQYF,TGTGCCAGCAGTAGAGGACAAATCGAGCAGTACTTC
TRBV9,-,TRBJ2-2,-,CASSVGPGVRGELFF,TGTGCCAGCAGCGTAGGTCCGGGAGTGCGCGGGGAGCTGTTTTTT
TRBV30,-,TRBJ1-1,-,CAWSVWSGPKTEAFF,TGTGCCTGGAGTGTATGGTCGGGCCCCAAAACTGAAGCTTTCTTT
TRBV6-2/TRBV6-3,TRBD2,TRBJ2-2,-,CASQRRTSGRSTGELFF,TGTGCCAGCCAACGCCGGACTAGCGGGAGGTCCACCGGGGAGCTGTTTTTT
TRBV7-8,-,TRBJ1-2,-,CASSRADRSYGYTF,TGTGCCAGCAGCCGTGCCGATAGGTCCTATGGCTACACCTTC
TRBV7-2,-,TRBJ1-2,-,CASSSGTPYGYTF,TGTGCCAGCAGCTCGGGGACTCCCTATGGCTACACCTTC
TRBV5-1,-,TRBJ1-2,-,CASSPISSGMDYGYTF,TGCGCCAGCAGCCCCATAAGCTCCGGGATGGACTATGGCTACACCTTC
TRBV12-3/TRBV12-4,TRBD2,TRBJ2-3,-,CASSRKGDLAGAANTQYF,TGTGCCAGCAGTCGTAAAGGCGACCTAGCGGGAGCTGCTAATACGCAGTATTTT
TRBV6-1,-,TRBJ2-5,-,CASSEFAGPQETQYF,TGTGCCAGCAGTGAATTTGCGGGACCCCAAGAGACCCAGTACTTC
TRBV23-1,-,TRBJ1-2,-,CASSHSRDTYYYGYTF,TGCGCCAGCAGTCATTCTCGGGACACTTATTACTATGGCTACACCTTC
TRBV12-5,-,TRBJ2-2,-,CASGLDTGELFF,TGTGCTAGTGGTTTGGACACCGGGGAGCTGTTTTTT
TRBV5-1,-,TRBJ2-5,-,CASSRAATGAVQETQYF,TGCGCCAGCAGCCGGGCTGCTACGGGGGCGGTACAAGAGACCCAGTACTTC
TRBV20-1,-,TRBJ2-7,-,CSAIGGWIAEQYF,TGCAGTGCTATAGGGGGGTGGATCGCCGAGCAGTACTTC
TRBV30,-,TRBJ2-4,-,CAWSPTRDKQYF,TGTGCCTGGTCACCTACCCGGGACAAACAGTACTTC
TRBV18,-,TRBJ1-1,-,CASSQQQGITEAFF,TGTGCCAGCTCACAACAACAGGGAATAACTGAAGCTTTCTTT